The next 5 T cell receptor beta chains were all read from a single sample in a study of blood T cell repertoires in COVID-19 (dated by TCRdb to between 2020 and 2021). Receptor libraries were prepared by the immunoSEQ multiplex PCR assay. Drawn from immuneACCESS, this table holds only the in-frame rearrangements with V and J called that TCRdb kept. Clones are partly lost; checked studies trace under half to an unresolved V gene and leave the rest unexplained. The sample table records some 29,000 clones; 87% of these occur just once. The ten top clones hold about a sixth of the sample. Sequenced input: peripheral blood. The source of these receptors is a human donor in a cohort sampled during active COVID-19.

This chain connects TRBV7-6 to TRBJ2-5; 12 bases map to TRBD2. V shed 1 base, J shed 4 bases, and the junction held 4 bases outside the gene matches. The length of the CDR3 is 16 residues. Germline CDR1 reads SGHVS; CDR2 reads FNYEAQ. CDR3 DNA: TGTGCCAGCAGCTTAGTGGGGGGACTAGCGGGAGAGACCCAGTACTTC. Its protein is CASSLVGGLAGETQYF.

The V gene is TRBV10-3, the J gene TRBJ2-2; 10 bases align to TRBD2. CDR1 is ENHRY, CDR2 SYGVKD, per germline. The CDR3 runs to 17 residues. With 3 bases clipped from V and 7 bases from J, the junction kept 11 bases outside the gene matches. The CDR3 nucleotides are TGTGCCATCAGTGAAGGGCTAGCGGGGGCTACGGGCGGGGAGCTGTTTTTT. This codes for CAISEGLAGATGGELFF.

V is TRBV15 and J is TRBJ1-5; the D is unclear. Per germline, CDR1 LNHNV and CDR2 YYDKDF (reference sequence). This CDR3 spans 14 amino acids. The V gene lost 0 bases and the J gene lost 5 bases, with 8 bases spanning the gap. The chain's CDR3 is CATSRDRHYQPQHF. The CDR3 DNA reads TGTGCCACCAGCAGAGATAGACATTATCAGCCCCAGCATTTT.

The chain is built from TRBV2 and TRBJ2-5, with TRBD2 as a possible D gene (7 bases). From germline, CDR1 is SNHLY and CDR2 FYNNEI. The length of the CDR3 is 14 residues. Trimming removed 3 bases at V and 5 bases at J, with 13 bases between. The CDR3 DNA reads TGTGCCAGCAGTGACCGGGGGGCTAGGGAGACCCAGTACTTC. Amino acid sequence: CASSDRGARETQYF.

The genes are TRBV6-2 or TRBV6-3 and TRBJ2-7, with D possibly TRBD1 on 6 matching bases. The CDR3 contains 14 residues. Trimming removed 5 bases at V and 3 bases at J, with 14 bases between. In germline, CDR1 is MNHEY, CDR2 SVGEGT. The DNA for the CDR3 is TGTGCCAGCAGTAAATCAGGGGTTCTCTACGAGCAGTACTTC. Protein sequence: CASSKSGVLYEQYF.